This T cell receptor beta chain comes out of a study of T cells after yellow fever vaccination. Whole-study findings and limits: Reappearing after the booster were most of the clones from primary vaccination (roughly 96% CD4, 85% to 90% CD8).

Universal primer sites and UMIs were introduced during 5'RACE template-switching synthesis of TCR cDNA. Each CDR3 protein gets one entry after TCRdb re-called the 5' RACE reads with MiXCR. The sample lists fewer than 500,000 distinct CDR3 sequences; 15% to 20% were seen once. Trimming took 0 bases from V and 4 from J; bases not matched to a gene: 2. Germline CDR1 is SGHRS and CDR2 is YFSETQ. This CDR3 contains 15 residues. On this clonotype: Its antigen is not identified.

The V call is TRBV5-1, the J call TRBJ2-5, with 11 bases that match TRBD1. Sequencing used PBMCs, obtained before the yellow fever booster vaccination. This TCR derives from a man younger than 30 who received the YFV17D yellow fever vaccine. The CDR3 coding sequence is TGCGCCAGCAGCTTGGGGGACAGGGGGACAGAGACCCAGTACTTC. It translates to CASSLGDRGTETQYF.